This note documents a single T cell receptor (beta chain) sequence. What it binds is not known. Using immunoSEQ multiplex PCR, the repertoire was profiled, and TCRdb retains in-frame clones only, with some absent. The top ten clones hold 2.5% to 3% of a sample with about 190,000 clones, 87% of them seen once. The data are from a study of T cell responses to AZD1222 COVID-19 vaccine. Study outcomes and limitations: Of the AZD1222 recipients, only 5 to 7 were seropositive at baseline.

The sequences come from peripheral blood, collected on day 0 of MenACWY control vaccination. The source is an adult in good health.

Here the CDR3 reads CASSLTEATNEKLFF. The CDR3 DNA reads as TGTGCCAGCAGCCTGACAGAGGCAACTAATGAAAAACTGTTTTTT. The rearrangement joins TRBV7-9 to TRBJ1-4, with D maybe TRBD1 (5 bases). V was shortened by 5 bases and J by 0 bases, with 10 bases between the two germline ends. In germline, CDR1 is SEHNR, CDR2 FQNEAQ (reference sequence). This CDR3 spans 15 amino acids.